This T cell receptor beta chain was profiled in a study of chemoradiotherapy in HPV16-positive cancers. Trimming cost V 4 bases and J 1 base, with 16 bases left between them. The germline gives CDR1 SQVTM, CDR2 ANQGSEA. The CDR3 contains 15 residues. TCRdb's table, derived via immunoSEQ multiplex PCR, lists solely in-frame clones and lacks some. The profile covers approximately 8,800 clones, with 71% appearing a single time and roughly 9% taken by the ten largest. Comment on this clone: The target antigen is unknown.

Study outcomes and limitations: HPV-responsive T-cell expansion during chemoradiotherapy was linked to improved recurrence-free survival in HPV16-positive patients.

Repeated repertoire sampling spanned the course of chemoradiotherapy. The biological material was taken from a patient who underwent chemoradiotherapy. The sequence was collected from a human donor with HPV-associated anogenital cancer. V usage is TRBV29-1 and J usage is TRBJ1-1; D unclear. CDR3 protein: CSVATFYSKNTEAFF. The CDR3, as DNA: TGCAGCGTTGCAACGTTCTACAGCAAGAACACTGAAGCTTTCTTT.